These 19 T cell receptor beta chains were sequenced from one sample in a study of post-analysis software for immune sequencing data. General observations from the study: A few TRBV segments (TRBV5-6, TRBV5-1 and TRBV20-1 among them) occurred more frequently in patients than in controls.

These receptors have no identified antigens. Incorporated into the TCR beta cDNA libraries were unique molecular identifiers, which served to reduce PCR and sequencing biases. TCRdb used MiXCR to reprocess the PCR reads, holding one entry per CDR3 protein. The sample holds 740,000 or so distinct CDR3 sequences, approximately 53% seen once. Material for sequencing was blood. Receptors originate from a girl between 5 and 17 years old with multiple sclerosis.

The CDR3 is CASSLIGLAGSNEQFF. CDR3 DNA: TGTGCCAGCAGCTTAATAGGGCTAGCGGGGTCCAATGAGCAGTTCTTC. V and J are TRBV7-3 and TRBJ2-1; 9 bases are shared with TRBD2. V trimming: 1 base; J trimming: 6 bases; junction bases outside the gene matches: 7. Germline values: CDR1 SGHTA, CDR2 FQGTGA. CDR3 length equals 16 residues.

The chain couples TRBV7-7 to TRBJ2-1; TRBD2 matches 12 bases. With V trimmed by 4 bases and J by 5 bases, 3 bases remained unmatched. The CDR3 has 15 residues. CDR1 SSHAT and CDR2 FNYEAQ come from the germline V gene (reference sequence). The CDR3 nucleotides are TGTGCCAGCAGCTCTAGCGGGGGGGTCCACAATGAGCAGTTCTTC. Encoded protein: CASSSSGGVHNEQFF.

This chain links TRBV7-9 with TRBJ2-7; D uncertain. The CDR3 has 14 residues. V lost 1 base to trimming and J lost 1 base, with 8 bases between them. Germline values: CDR1 SEHNR, CDR2 FQNEAQ (reference sequence). CDR3 region: CASSLGSFSYEQYF. The DNA of the CDR3 is TGTGCCAGCAGCTTAGGGTCATTTTCCTACGAGCAGTACTTC.

This clonotype showed up just a few times. The V gene is TRBV5-1, the J gene TRBJ2-1; 8 bases fit TRBD1. The CDR3 has 15 amino acids. V shed 0 bases, J shed 5 bases, and the junction held 4 bases outside the gene matches. Germline V CDR1 and CDR2: SGHRS, YFSETQ. CDR3 sequence: CASSLAGGKNNEQFF. CDR3 coding DNA: TGCGCCAGCAGCTTGGCAGGGGGCAAGAACAATGAGCAGTTCTTC.

The table lists this clonotype with a few counts. A read error may produce the germline difference seen at one junction end. The chain employs TRBV24-1 and TRBJ2-1; possibly TRBD1 for D (6 bases). The CDR3 is 18 residues long. Germline loops: CDR1 KGHDR, CDR2 SFDVKD. The CDR3: CATSDNRQDPFSYNGQFF. CDR3 nucleotide sequence: TGTGCCACCAGTGATAATCGACAGGACCCTTTCTCCTACAATGGGCAGTTCTTC.

The V and J genes are TRBV10-3 and TRBJ2-1, with 7 bases identical to TRBD1. Germline lookup yields CDR1 ENHRY and CDR2 SYGVKD. V gave up 6 bases and J gave up 5 bases; unmatched junction bases: 10. The CDR3 is made up of 15 amino acids. This CDR3 reads CAIRIDRDRNNEQFF. In DNA form, the CDR3 reads TGTGCCATCAGAATCGACAGGGATCGAAACAATGAGCAGTTCTTC.

This clonotype was picked up a small number of times. The V gene is TRBV10-3, the J gene TRBJ2-7, with 14 bases matching TRBD2. The CDR3 covers 15 residues. The V gene's germline CDR1 is ENHRY and CDR2 SYGVKD. With V trimmed by 6 bases and J by 1 base, 2 bases remained unmatched. In DNA, the CDR3 is TGTGCCATCAGGGGACTAGCGGGAGATTCCTACGAGCAGTACTTC. As protein: CAIRGLAGDSYEQYF.

The rearrangement uses TRBV20-1 and TRBJ2-3; D might be TRBD2 (5 bases). The germline gives CDR1 DFQATT, CDR2 SNEGSKA (reference sequence). This CDR3 has 12 residues. Trimming left V 4 bases short and J 7 bases short, with 12 bases between. As DNA, the CDR3 is TGCAGTGCTATTACTAGATCTAATACGCAGTATTTT. Translated: CSAITRSNTQYF.

Comments on this clonotype: One end of the junction varies from germline; a read error may be responsible. V is TRBV7-7 and J is TRBJ2-7, with D hard to call. This CDR3 spans 13 amino acids. CDR1 SSHAT and CDR2 FNYEAQ come from the germline V gene (reference sequence). In DNA, the CDR3 is TGTGCTAGCAGCTTAGATTCGAACTACGAGCAGTACTTC. Translated: CASSLDSNYEQYF. The whole variable domain, remainder taken from reference TRBV7-7 and TRBJ2-7, is GAGVSQSPRYKVTKRGQDVTLRCDPISSHATLYWYQQALGQGPEFLTYFNYEAQPDKSGLPSDRFSAERPEGSISTLTIQRTEQRDSAMYRCASSLDSNYEQYFGPGTRLTVT.

The chain joins TRBV18 to TRBJ2-5; D is undetermined. Germline V gene sequence: CDR1 KGHSH, CDR2 LQKENI. V lost 0 bases and J 4 bases, leaving 15 bases between the germline ends. CDR3 size: 16 residues. CDR3 loop: CASSPPSGRAAETQYF. The CDR3 DNA sequence: TGTGCCAGCTCACCACCCTCGGGTAGGGCCGCAGAGACCCAGTACTTC.

The chain has TRBV6-5 and TRBJ1-2; D possibly corresponds to TRBD1 (5 bases). V was shortened by 6 bases and J by 1 base, with 15 bases between the two germline ends. Per the germline V gene, CDR1 is MNHEY and CDR2 is SVGAGI. This CDR3 has 15 amino acids. CDR3 residues: CASRLAGTVNYGYTF. CDR3 sequence (DNA): TGTGCCAGCAGGCTCGCGGGGACTGTTAACTATGGCTACACCTTC.

The V gene is TRBV20-1, the J gene TRBJ2-1; unclear D gene. V lost 4 bases and J 0 bases, leaving 7 bases between the germline ends. CDR1 is DFQATT and CDR2 is SNEGSKA in the germline V gene (reference sequence). The CDR3 contains 13 residues. Here the CDR3 reads CSATRSSYNEQFF. In nucleotides, the CDR3 is TGCAGTGCTACCAGGAGCTCCTACAATGAGCAGTTCTTC.

This clonotype was counted between two and nine times. The chain recombines TRBV25-1 with TRBJ2-7; 7 bases fit TRBD2. V was pared by 4 bases and J by 3 bases, with 18 bases of the junction left unmatched. From germline, CDR1 is MGHDK and CDR2 SYGVNS. This CDR3 has 18 residues. CDR3 coding DNA: TGTGCCAGCAGTGCGGTCGAGGTGGGAGGTAGCGGGTACTACGAGCAGTACTTC. As protein: CASSAVEVGGSGYYEQYF.

This sequence joins TRBV20-1 and TRBJ1-2; maybe TRBD1 (5 bases). This CDR3 contains 17 residues. The germline CDR1 and CDR2 sequences are DFQATT and SNEGSKA (reference sequence). The V gene lost 0 bases and the J gene lost 1 base, with 18 bases spanning the gap. CDR3 region: CSARDRVTGFINYGYTF. CDR3 nucleotide sequence: TGCAGTGCTAGAGACAGGGTTACGGGATTCATTAACTATGGCTACACCTTC.

The V gene is TRBV20-1, the J gene TRBJ2-5; 7 bases match TRBD2. V shed 1 base, J shed 1 base, and the junction held 6 bases outside the gene matches. CDR3 size: 15 residues. Germline CDR1 and CDR2: DFQATT and SNEGSKA (reference sequence). This CDR3 is CSARGAGLPQETQYF. Here the CDR3 DNA reads TGCAGTGCTAGAGGCGCGGGACTACCCCAAGAGACCCAGTACTTC.

The CDR3: CAWTGANYGYTF. Here the CDR3 DNA reads TGTGCCTGGACAGGGGCCAACTATGGCTACACCTTC. The gene calls are TRBV30 and TRBJ1-2; possibly TRBD1 for D (6 bases). CDR3 size: 12 residues. Trimming took 4 bases from V and 2 from J, leaving 8 bases between them. Germline V CDR1 and CDR2: GTSNPN, SVGIG (reference sequence).

The chain joins TRBV10-3 to TRBJ2-3, with D hard to call. Germline loops: CDR1 ENHRY, CDR2 SYGVKD. Deletions cut 3 bases from V and 1 base from J, with 5 bases between. CDR3 length: 13 amino acids. Here the CDR3 reads CAISDTRTDTQYF. For the CDR3, the DNA is TGTGCCATCAGTGACACGCGCACAGATACGCAGTATTTT.

The sample holds one count of this clonotype. It is likely a read error, because the conserved phenylalanine at the end of the CDR3 is missing. The DNA is left out, because the CDR3 cannot be placed on it with certainty; the CDR3 is given as TCRdb lists it. The chain carries TRBV5-1 and TRBJ2-7; the D call of TRBD2 is as the table states it, not checked on the DNA. Ends included, the CDR3 has 14 residues. CDR1 is SGHRS, CDR2 YFSETQ, per germline. The CDR3 sequence is CASSPGLAGLEQHI.

The rearrangement uses TRBV7-9 and TRBJ2-1, with D perhaps matching TRBD1 or TRBD2 (5 bases each). Per germline, CDR1 SEHNR and CDR2 FQNEAQ (reference sequence). V was pared by 5 bases and J by 2 bases, with 16 bases between. This CDR3 region has 16 residues. CDR3 amino acids: CASSPPGTAAYNEQFF. For the CDR3, the DNA is TGTGCCAGCAGCCCGCCCGGGACGGCGGCCTACAATGAGCAGTTCTTC.